The 17 T cell receptor beta chains listed next were all sequenced from one sample in a study of T cell changes during pregnancy in multiple sclerosis. Sequenced by immunoSEQ multiplex PCR; TCRdb stores in-frame clones only, minus some. Of around 110,000 clones listed, 80% to 95% are singletons. The sample here was peripheral blood, taken in the third trimester of pregnancy. Receptor source: a female donor with multiple sclerosis, enrolled in a pregnancy study.

J is TRBJ2-1 and V is TRBV28; TRBD2 might be the D (6 bases). V lost 5 bases and J 3 bases, leaving 14 bases between the germline ends. Germline CDR1 and CDR2: MDHEN and SYDVKM. This CDR3 is built from 15 residues. The CDR3 protein is CASSPLGTDYNEQFF. In nucleotides, the CDR3 is TGTGCCAGCAGTCCCCTCGGGACTGACTACAATGAGCAGTTCTTC.

Only a few counts were recorded for this clone. The chain recombines TRBV27 with TRBJ1-1; D not certain. The CDR3 loop spans 12 amino acids. Trimming stripped 4 bases from V and 6 bases from J, with 9 bases between. The germline V gene has CDR1 MNHEY and CDR2 SMNVEV (reference sequence). CDR3 amino acids: CASSYRVSEAFF. The CDR3 DNA sequence: TGTGCCAGCAGTTATCGCGTATCTGAAGCTTTCTTT.

The chain carries TRBV25-1 and TRBJ2-6, with 10 bases matching TRBD1. The CDR3 is 17 residues long. The germline gives CDR1 MGHDK, CDR2 SYGVNS. J was trimmed by 0 bases and V by 5 bases; bases with no gene match: 4. CDR3 sequence (DNA): TGTGCCAGCAGTCAAAGGACAGGGGGCTCTGGGGCCAACGTCCTGACTTTC. Translation gives CASSQRTGGSGANVLTF.

This clone was detected once. V is TRBV9 and J is TRBJ1-1, with 7 bases identical to TRBD1. Trimming cost V 4 bases and J 1 base; bases outside gene matches: 4. The CDR3 sequence is 14 residues long. Germline assignment: CDR1 SGDLS and CDR2 YYNGEE. In nucleotides, the CDR3 is TGTGCCAGCAGCCCCCGACAGGGGAACACTGAAGCTTTCTTT. It encodes CASSPRQGNTEAFF.

V and J are TRBV5-1 and TRBJ1-5, with TRBD1 matching 10 bases. The CDR3 contains 15 residues. Germline V gene lookup returns CDR1 SGHRS and CDR2 YFSETQ. Losses at the gene ends were 3 bases for V and 5 bases for J; bases not matched to a gene: 5. The CDR3: CASSSGTGAHQPQHF. The CDR3 nucleotides are TGCGCCAGCAGCTCGGGGACAGGGGCCCATCAGCCCCAGCATTTT.

The chain recombines TRBV30 with TRBJ2-1, with TRBD2 matching over 15 bases. CDR3 size: 15 residues. V trimming: 2 bases; J trimming: 10 bases; junction bases outside the gene matches: 6. CDR1 is GTSNPN, CDR2 SVGIG, per germline (reference sequence). CDR3 protein: CAWSLGLAGGNEQFF. The CDR3 region has the DNA TGTGCCTGGAGTCTGGGACTAGCGGGAGGTAACGAGCAGTTCTTC.

In this sample, this clone turned up once. The chain has TRBV30 and TRBJ1-3; D ambiguous. The germline V gene encodes CDR1 GTSNPN and CDR2 SVGIG (reference sequence). The length of the CDR3 is 14 residues. With 4 bases removed from V and 0 bases from J, the gap between germline ends came to 10 bases. The CDR3 bases are TGTGCCTGGACGCCAAGGAGCTCTGGAAACACCATATATTTT. Translated, it gives CAWTPRSSGNTIYF.

With regard to this clone: This same CDR3 is encoded by further DNA sequences in the sample. This chain joins TRBV30 and TRBJ2-7; weak D call: TRBD2 (7 bases). Trimming stripped 2 bases from V and 6 bases from J, with 8 bases between. The CDR3 contains 11 residues. Germline V gene lookup returns CDR1 GTSNPN and CDR2 SVGIG (reference sequence). CDR3 sequence: CAWSRGGEQYF. CDR3 bases: TGTGCCTGGAGTAGGGGGGGCGAGCAGTACTTC.

The rearrangement links TRBV28 to TRBJ1-2; 8 positions match TRBD1. The CDR3 is made up of 13 amino acids. With V trimmed by 3 bases and J by 4 bases, 1 base remained unmatched. CDR1 is MDHEN and CDR2 is SYDVKM in the germline V gene. DNA for the CDR3: TGTGCCAGCAGTTTCGGGACAGGCTATGGCTACACCTTC. Its translation is CASSFGTGYGYTF.

The chain links TRBV5-6 to TRBJ1-4; D not certain. This CDR3 has 12 residues. Germline V CDR1 and CDR2: SGHDT, YYEEEE. Trimming stripped 4 bases from V and 6 bases from J, with 7 bases between. The CDR3 coding sequence is TGTGCCAGCAGCCGGCAGGATGAAAAACTGTTTTTT. It encodes CASSRQDEKLFF.

The chain employs TRBV7-9 and TRBJ2-1; D possibly corresponds to TRBD1 (5 bases). The V gene lost 5 bases and the J gene lost 8 bases, with 22 bases spanning the gap. Germline values: CDR1 SEHNR, CDR2 FQNEAQ (reference sequence). CDR3 length equals 16 residues. DNA of the CDR3: TGTGCCAGCAGCCCCCTTCGTCCCGTAGGGGCGTATGAGCAGTTCTTC. This encodes CASSPLRPVGAYEQFF.

The V gene is TRBV2, the J gene TRBJ2-1, with D perhaps TRBD2 (6 bases). CDR3 length: 22 amino acids. V dropped 7 bases and J dropped 1 base, with 35 bases sitting between them. Germline loops: CDR1 SNHLY, CDR2 FYNNEI. CDR3 coding DNA: TGTGCCAGCACGGCGGGGCCTGGTTACTGGCGAGGGTTCCTAGTGTCCTACAATGAGCAGTTCTTC. This translates into CASTAGPGYWRGFLVSYNEQFF.

The rearrangement links TRBV6-1 to TRBJ2-5; 7 bases fit TRBD1. The CDR3 sequence is 14 residues long. After removal of 4 bases from V and 4 bases from J, the junction contained 6 bases not matched to a gene. In germline, CDR1 is MNHNS, CDR2 SASEGT. In DNA form, the CDR3 reads TGTGCCAGCAGTGTCGGGCAGGGGGTAGAGACCCAGTACTTC. This gives the protein CASSVGQGVETQYF.

This chain links TRBV10-2 with TRBJ2-4; D perhaps matches TRBD1 (6 bases). Germline CDR1 and CDR2: WSHSY and SAAADI. The CDR3 runs 13 residues. Trimming shortened V by 6 bases and J by 0 bases, and 6 bases separated the two germline ends. The CDR3 bases are TGCGCCAGCAGACAGGGAGCCAAAAACATTCAGTACTTC. Translated, it gives CASRQGAKNIQYF.

The gene calls are TRBV14 and TRBJ2-3; no clear D gene. V was trimmed by 0 bases and J by 6 bases, leaving 10 bases between them. The CDR3 loop spans 14 amino acids. CDR1 is SGHDN, CDR2 FVKESK, per germline. In DNA, the CDR3 is TGTGCCAGCAGCCAAGATCCCAGGCTCGATACGCAGTATTTT. Translating it yields CASSQDPRLDTQYF.

This clone was seen more than once but under ten times. This chain joins TRBV4-1 and TRBJ1-1; D uncertain. Trimming removed 0 bases at V and 4 bases at J, with 9 bases between. The CDR3 has 14 residues. From germline, CDR1 is MGHRA and CDR2 YSYEKL. CDR3 region: CASSQDDFSTEAFF. In nucleotides, the CDR3 is TGCGCCAGCAGCCAAGATGACTTCTCCACTGAAGCTTTCTTT.

This clone was seen more than once but under ten times. The V call is TRBV4-1, the J call TRBJ1-2; no clear D gene. Germline V gives CDR1 MGHRA, CDR2 YSYEKL. CDR3 length equals 15 residues. Trimming left V 1 base short and J 3 bases short, with 12 bases between. The CDR3 region is CASSQVAGLDYGYTF. The CDR3, as DNA: TGCGCCAGCAGCCAAGTAGCGGGGTTGGACTATGGCTACACCTTC.